Listed here are 17 T cell receptor beta chains from one sample, sequenced in a study of a mutant IDH1 vaccine in newly diagnosed glioma. The table came from immunoSEQ multiplex PCR; TCRdb's copy has only in-frame clones and leaves some out. The table lists around 49,000 clones, roughly 78% of them singletons. The time point: week 5, during vaccination. Every vaccine dose comprised 300 ug of mutant IDH1 20-mer peptide plus topical imiquimod. Their specific antigens are unknown. Sequencing was performed on PBMCs, taken from a glioma patient whose treatment included an IDH1 peptide vaccine. These receptors all stem from a man over 45 with glioma.

The chain employs TRBV25-1 and TRBJ2-1; possible D gene TRBD2, 5 bases. The CDR3 is 16 residues long. The V gene's germline CDR1 is MGHDK and CDR2 SYGVNS. Trimming removed 2 bases at V and 0 bases at J, with 11 bases between. In DNA form, the CDR3 reads TGTGCCAGCAGTGAACCGGTTACTAGCTCCTACAATGAGCAGTTCTTC. Its translation is CASSEPVTSSYNEQFF.

The chain couples TRBV5-4 to TRBJ1-1; no reliable D call. The CDR3 sequence is 12 residues long. Deletions cut 4 bases from V and 7 bases from J, with 11 bases between. Germline V CDR1 and CDR2: SGHNT, YYREEE (reference sequence). As DNA, the CDR3 is TGTGCCAGCAGCGTTAGGCCAGATGAAGCTTTCTTT. Residues: CASSVRPDEAFF.

The rearrangement links TRBV7-2 to TRBJ1-3; possibly TRBD1 for D (6 bases). CDR3 length: 14 residues. Germline V gene lookup returns CDR1 SGHTA and CDR2 FQGNSA. V lost 3 bases, J lost 4 bases, and 10 bases lay in between. CDR3 coding DNA: TGTGCCAGCAGCTTCACAGGGATCGGAAACACCATATATTTT. Translation: CASSFTGIGNTIYF. The full variable domain, rest sourced from reference TRBV7-2 and TRBJ1-3, is GAGVSQSPSNKVTEKGKDVELRCDPISGHTALYWYRQSLGQGLEFLIYFQGNSAPDKSGLPSDRFSAERTGGSVSTLTIQRTQQEDSAVYLCASSFTGIGNTIYFGEGSWLTVV.

The chain links TRBV2 to TRBJ2-2; 8 nucleotides match TRBD2. The CDR3 is 17 residues long. The germline V gene has CDR1 SNHLY and CDR2 FYNNEI. With 7 bases clipped from V and 7 bases from J, the junction kept 17 bases outside the gene matches. The DNA for the CDR3 is TGTGCCAGCAAGGGTTCAAGCGGGGGCTTTAGGAGCGGGGAGCTGTTTTTT. It specifies CASKGSSGGFRSGELFF.

The V and J genes are TRBV5-1 and TRBJ1-1; D is ambiguous. V lost 0 bases and J 4 bases, leaving 16 bases between the germline ends. CDR3 length equals 16 residues. CDR1 SGHRS and CDR2 YFSETQ come from the germline V gene. The CDR3 DNA reads as TGCGCCAGCAGCTTGGTGGCGGGCCTGGAGGGCACTGAAGCTTTCTTT. It translates to CASSLVAGLEGTEAFF.

The chain uses TRBV11-1 and TRBJ2-3; 15 bases match TRBD2. Germline V CDR1 and CDR2: SGHAT, FQDESV (reference sequence). V shed 5 bases, J shed 6 bases, and the junction held 12 bases outside the gene matches. The CDR3 is 18 residues long. Here the CDR3 DNA reads TGTGCCAGCAGCGGAACGCCGGGACTAGCGGGGGGAGGTGATACGCAGTATTTT. Protein: CASSGTPGLAGGGDTQYF.

The gene calls are TRBV9 and TRBJ2-7; 11 nucleotides match TRBD1. The CDR3 is made up of 16 amino acids. After removal of 0 bases from V and 4 bases from J, the junction contained 6 bases not matched to a gene. CDR1 and CDR2 from the germline V gene are SGDLS and YYNGEE. The CDR3 sequence is CASSVDPDRGLYEQYF. Written as DNA, the CDR3 is TGTGCCAGCAGCGTAGATCCGGACAGGGGGCTATACGAGCAGTACTTC. Combining the CDR3 with reference TRBV9 and TRBJ2-7 gives the whole variable domain DSGVTQTPKHLITATGQRVTLRCSPRSGDLSVYWYQQSLDQGLQFLIQYYNGEERAKGNILERFSAQQFPDLHSELNLSSLELGDSALYFCASSVDPDRGLYEQYFGPGTRLTVT.

This clone was picked up a small number of times. The chain combines TRBV7-7 with TRBJ2-2, with a tentative D call TRBD2 (6 bases). Germline V gives CDR1 SSHAT, CDR2 FNYEAQ (reference sequence). The CDR3 totals 13 residues. The CDR3 region has the DNA TGTGCTAGCGGACCGTTGGACACCGGGGAGCTGTTTTTT. This gives the protein CASGPLDTGELFF.

The chain uses TRBV30 and TRBJ1-2, with TRBD1 matching 9 bases. The germline V gene has CDR1 GTSNPN and CDR2 SVGIG (reference sequence). Trimming cost V 0 bases and J 8 bases; bases outside gene matches: 1. The CDR3 spans 12 residues. In DNA form, the CDR3 reads TGTGCCTGGAGTGTAGGGACAGGGGGCTACACCTTC. Its translation is CAWSVGTGGYTF.

The chain has TRBV6-1 and TRBJ1-1, with no clear D. V lost 6 bases to trimming and J lost 0 bases, with 11 bases between them. The CDR3 loop spans 14 amino acids. Germline CDR1 is MNHNS and CDR2 is SASEGT. The CDR3: CASSPVGMNTEAFF. CDR3 sequence (DNA): TGTGCCAGCAGCCCAGTCGGGATGAACACTGAAGCTTTCTTT.

This clone was seen a handful of times. The chain combines TRBV6-5 with TRBJ1-1; D is possibly TRBD1 (5 bases). This CDR3 spans 16 amino acids. Germline V gene data show CDR1 as MNHEY and CDR2 as SVGAGI. Between the trimmed V and J ends, which lost 0 bases and 3 bases, there was a span of 14 bases. CDR3 DNA: TGTGCCAGCAGTTACTCGACGCGGGACGGGTACACTGAAGCTTTCTTT. Translation: CASSYSTRDGYTEAFF.

The gene calls are TRBV5-4 and TRBJ2-1, with 8 bases matching TRBD2. The J segment lost 6 bases and the V segment lost 4 bases, leaving 18 bases of the junction unmatched. CDR1 is SGHNT and CDR2 is YYREEE in the germline V gene (reference sequence). CDR3 length: 18 residues. In DNA form, the CDR3 reads TGTGCCAGCAGCGGGGCGGTTCTAAGCGGGGGCCGCGGCAATGAGCAGTTCTTC. Amino acid sequence: CASSGAVLSGGRGNEQFF.

V usage is TRBV4-2 and J usage is TRBJ1-6, with D maybe TRBD1 (6 bases). V lost 0 bases to trimming and J lost 9 bases, with 15 bases between them. CDR3 size: 16 residues. Germline values: CDR1 LGHNA, CDR2 YNFKEQ. The CDR3 nucleotides read TGTGCCAGCAGCCAAGAGAAACCAGGGGTAGGTTCACCCCTCCACTTT. Amino acids: CASSQEKPGVGSPLHF.

This chain connects TRBV29-1 to TRBJ1-4; D is uncertain. The CDR3 sequence is 11 residues long. CDR1 is SQVTM, CDR2 ANQGSEA, per germline. The V end lost 4 bases, the J end lost 0 bases, and 0 bases lay between the germline ends. The CDR3 sequence is CSVATNEKLFF. CDR3 coding DNA: TGCAGCGTTGCAACTAATGAAAAACTGTTTTTT.

The gene calls are TRBV2 and TRBJ2-3; D possibly corresponds to TRBD1 (6 bases). Germline values: CDR1 SNHLY, CDR2 FYNNEI. Trimming took off 2 bases at V and 5 bases at J, with 8 bases between the two ends. The CDR3 runs to 13 residues. For the CDR3, the DNA is TGTGCCAGCAGTGAACAGGGGATAGATACGCAGTATTTT. Protein: CASSEQGIDTQYF.

This CDR3 is CAWGQGYSNQPQHF. The CDR3 nucleotides are TGTGCCTGGGGACAGGGGTATAGCAATCAGCCCCAGCATTTT. The chain uses TRBV30 and TRBJ1-5, with TRBD1 identical over 9 bases. With V trimmed by 5 bases and J by 0 bases, 2 bases remained unmatched. This CDR3 comprises 14 residues. CDR1 is GTSNPN, CDR2 SVGIG, per germline (reference sequence).

The chain carries TRBV30 and TRBJ2-1, with TRBD2 matching over 7 bases. V shed 5 bases, J shed 4 bases, and the junction held 11 bases outside the gene matches. Germline CDR1 and CDR2: GTSNPN and SVGIG (reference sequence). The CDR3 contains 15 residues. CDR3 in DNA: TGTGCCTGGGAGTGGGTGGCGGGGGAATACAATGAGCAGTTCTTC. This translates into CAWEWVAGEYNEQFF.